These 14 T cell receptor beta chains came from one sample sequenced in a study of a mutant IDH1 vaccine in newly diagnosed glioma. Time point denoted: week 23, last vaccination. Topical imiquimod was applied with each vaccine dose, which held 300 ug of mutant IDH1 20-mer peptide. Their antigens are not known. Repertoires were generated with immunoSEQ multiplex PCR, while TCRdb's copy carries only in-frame clones and drops some. The sample yields 58,000 or so clones, 80% to 90% seen once. The input for sequencing was PBMCs, taken from a glioma patient whose treatment included an IDH1 peptide vaccine. Receptors were obtained from a man aged 40-49 years with glioma.

The gene calls are TRBV19 and TRBJ2-1, with D possibly matching TRBD2 (6 bases). Per the germline V gene, CDR1 is LNHDA and CDR2 is SQIVND (reference sequence). The CDR3 is 16 residues long. V was shortened by 0 bases and J by 3 bases, with 12 bases between the two germline ends. In DNA form, the CDR3 reads TGTGCCAGTAGTATAGATCACGGCGGGGACTACAATGAGCAGTTCTTC. Translated: CASSIDHGGDYNEQFF.

This chain links TRBV5-1 with TRBJ2-7; 12 nucleotides agree with TRBD1. Germline V gives CDR1 SGHRS, CDR2 YFSETQ. The CDR3 has 16 amino acids. V lost 3 bases to trimming and J lost 7 bases; unmatched junction nucleotides: 11. In nucleotides, the CDR3 is TGCGCCAGCAGCTCGATCGGGACAGGGGGCTTAGGGGAGCAGTACTTC. It specifies CASSSIGTGGLGEQYF. The complete variable domain, with remaining parts taken from reference TRBV5-1 and TRBJ2-7, reads KAGVTQTPRYLIKTRGQQVTLSCSPISGHRSVSWYQQTPGQGLQFLFEYFSETQRNKGNFPGRFSGRQFSNSRSEMNVSTLELGDSALYLCASSSIGTGGLGEQYFGPGTRLTVT.

V and J are TRBV5-8 and TRBJ2-4, with D perhaps matching TRBD1 (5 bases). The V gene lost 3 bases and the J gene lost 0 bases, with 16 bases spanning the gap. Germline-derived CDR1 and CDR2 are SGHTS and YDEGEE. The CDR3 extends over 17 amino acids. CDR3 loop: CASSSNLGARAKNIQYF. The CDR3 DNA is TGTGCCAGCAGCTCAAATCTAGGGGCTCGAGCCAAAAACATTCAGTACTTC.

The V gene is TRBV5-7, the J gene TRBJ2-2, with D perhaps TRBD1 (6 bases). TRBV5-7 is marked as an open reading frame, function uncertain. The V and J ends lost 5 bases and 1 base respectively, with 15 bases between them. The CDR3 is 16 residues long. CDR3 nucleotide sequence: TGTGCCAGCAGATCCACAGGGTACCAGAACACCGGGGAGCTGTTTTTT. Translated, it gives CASRSTGYQNTGELFF.

V and J are TRBV6-6 and TRBJ2-3, with D maybe TRBD2 (6 bases). The CDR3 length is 13 residues. CDR1 and CDR2 from the germline V gene are MNHNY and SVGAGI (reference sequence). Trimming took off 7 bases at V and 6 bases at J, with 14 bases between the two ends. The CDR3 nucleotides are TGTGCCAGCACCTCAGCGGGTTATGATACGCAGTATTTT. It translates to CASTSAGYDTQYF.

CDR3 in amino acids: CASSLRDREGETQYF. The CDR3 DNA sequence: TGTGCCAGCAGCCTCCGGGACAGGGAGGGAGAGACCCAGTACTTC. The J gene is TRBJ2-5, the V gene TRBV7-7; 9 nucleotides line up with TRBD1. The CDR3 runs 15 residues. Per the germline V gene, CDR1 is SSHAT and CDR2 is FNYEAQ (reference sequence). The junction had 8 bases not matched to a gene; V was cut back by 5 bases and J by 4 bases.

This chain links TRBV7-8 with TRBJ2-1, with 7 bases identical to TRBD2. The length of the CDR3 is 13 residues. CDR1 is SGHVS, CDR2 FQNEAQ, per germline. V was clipped by 5 bases and J by 14 bases; unmatched bases: 12. CDR3 in DNA: TGTGCCAGCAGCGCCCAGACTACACGGGGGGAGTTCTTC. This sequence encodes CASSAQTTRGEFF.

This clone has only a few counts. The chain couples TRBV28 to TRBJ1-2, with 9 bases aligning to TRBD1. The V segment lost 3 bases and the J segment 4 bases; nucleotides outside the gene matches: 15. CDR3 length: 18 amino acids. Germline lookup yields CDR1 MDHEN and CDR2 SYDVKM. CDR3 in amino acids: CASSFSGQGSPGAYGYTF. Written as DNA, the CDR3 is TGTGCCAGCAGTTTCTCCGGACAGGGGTCCCCCGGGGCCTATGGCTACACCTTC.

The V call is TRBV7-9, the J call TRBJ2-7; D is undetermined. V was trimmed by 5 bases and J by 3 bases, leaving 17 bases between them. The CDR3 loop spans 15 amino acids. Germline CDR1 reads SEHNR; CDR2 reads FQNEAQ (reference sequence). This chain's CDR3 is CASSRPPLSSYEQYF. CDR3 DNA sequence: TGTGCCAGCAGCCGCCCCCCCCTATCCAGCTACGAGCAGTACTTC.

The J gene is TRBJ2-2, the V gene TRBV2; maybe TRBD2 (5 bases). Looked up from germline, CDR1 is SNHLY and CDR2 is FYNNEI. The CDR3 is 14 amino acids. Deletions cut 8 bases from V and 5 bases from J, with 15 bases between. CDR3 amino acids: CASSATIGTGELFF. CDR3 DNA sequence: TGTGCCAGCTCGGCGACTATCGGGACCGGGGAGCTGTTTTTT.

V usage is TRBV10-3 and J usage is TRBJ2-1; a possible D gene is TRBD2 (5 bases). The germline V gene encodes CDR1 ENHRY and CDR2 SYGVKD. The germline V and J ends were trimmed by 3 bases and 7 bases, with 13 bases remaining between them. The length of the CDR3 is 14 residues. CDR3 amino acids: CAISDWSPGNEQFF. CDR3 nucleotide sequence: TGTGCCATCAGTGACTGGTCCCCGGGGAATGAGCAGTTCTTC.

V usage is TRBV2 and J usage is TRBJ2-2; D gene ambiguous. Trimming took 6 bases from V and 6 from J, leaving 5 bases between them. This CDR3 has 11 amino acids. Germline lookup yields CDR1 SNHLY and CDR2 FYNNEI. For the CDR3, the DNA is TGTGCCAGCAGCCCCCCCGGGGAGCTGTTTTTT. The encoded protein is CASSPPGELFF.

This sequence joins TRBV10-2 and TRBJ1-5; D is unresolved. The germline CDR1 and CDR2 sequences are WSHSY and SAAADI. CDR3 length: 13 amino acids. Trimming stripped 3 bases from V and 4 bases from J, with 7 bases between. CDR3 sequence: CASSDARNQPQHF. CDR3 DNA: TGCGCCAGCAGTGACGCCAGGAATCAGCCCCAGCATTTT.

The chain carries TRBV19 and TRBJ1-3; D is undetermined. The CDR3 covers 15 residues. V lost 6 bases to trimming and J lost 0 bases, with 12 bases between them. Germline-derived CDR1 and CDR2 are LNHDA and SQIVND (reference sequence). The CDR3 DNA is TGTGCCAGTAGCCGTTTAACGAACTCTGGAAACACCATATATTTT. Amino acids: CASSRLTNSGNTIYF.